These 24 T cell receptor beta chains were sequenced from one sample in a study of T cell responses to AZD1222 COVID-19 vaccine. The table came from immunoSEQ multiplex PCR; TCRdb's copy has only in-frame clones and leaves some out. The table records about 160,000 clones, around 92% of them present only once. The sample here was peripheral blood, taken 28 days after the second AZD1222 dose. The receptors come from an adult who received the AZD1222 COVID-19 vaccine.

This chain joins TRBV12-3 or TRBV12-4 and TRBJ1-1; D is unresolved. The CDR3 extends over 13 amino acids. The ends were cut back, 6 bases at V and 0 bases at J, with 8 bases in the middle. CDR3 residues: CASSGRLNTEAFF. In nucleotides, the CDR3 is TGTGCCAGCAGCGGACGGTTGAACACTGAAGCTTTCTTT.

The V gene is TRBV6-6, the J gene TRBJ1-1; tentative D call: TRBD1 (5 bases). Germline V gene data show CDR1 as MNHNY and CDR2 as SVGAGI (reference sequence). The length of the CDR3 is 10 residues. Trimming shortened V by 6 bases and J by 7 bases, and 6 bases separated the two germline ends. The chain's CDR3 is CASRDSEAFF. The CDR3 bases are TGTGCCAGCAGAGACAGTGAAGCTTTCTTT.

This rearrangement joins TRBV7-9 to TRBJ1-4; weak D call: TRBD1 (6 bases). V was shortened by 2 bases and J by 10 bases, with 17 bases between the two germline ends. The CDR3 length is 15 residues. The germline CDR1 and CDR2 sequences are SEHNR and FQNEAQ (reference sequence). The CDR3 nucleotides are TGTGCCAGCAGCTTATATCCCCAGGGGTTCGGAAAACTGTTTTTT. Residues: CASSLYPQGFGKLFF.

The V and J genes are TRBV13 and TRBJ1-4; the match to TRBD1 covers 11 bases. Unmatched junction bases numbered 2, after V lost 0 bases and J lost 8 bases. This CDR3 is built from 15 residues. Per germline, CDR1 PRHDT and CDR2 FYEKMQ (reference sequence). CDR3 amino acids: CASSLGGTGGEKLFF. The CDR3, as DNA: TGTGCCAGCAGCTTAGGCGGGACAGGGGGGGAAAAACTGTTTTTT.

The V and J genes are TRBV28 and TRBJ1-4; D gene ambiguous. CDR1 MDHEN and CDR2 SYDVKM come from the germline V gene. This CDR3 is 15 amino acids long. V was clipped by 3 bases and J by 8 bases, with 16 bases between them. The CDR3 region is CASSFSRGSGEKLFF. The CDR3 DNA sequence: TGTGCCAGCAGTTTTTCCCGGGGAAGTGGGGAAAAACTGTTTTTT.

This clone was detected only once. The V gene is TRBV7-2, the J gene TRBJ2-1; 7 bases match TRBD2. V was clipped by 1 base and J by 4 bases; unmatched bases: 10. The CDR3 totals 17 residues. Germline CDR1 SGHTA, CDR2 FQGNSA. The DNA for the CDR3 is TGTGCCAGCAGCTTAGTAGATCTAGCGGCTCTTTACAATGAGCAGTTCTTC. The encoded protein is CASSLVDLAALYNEQFF.

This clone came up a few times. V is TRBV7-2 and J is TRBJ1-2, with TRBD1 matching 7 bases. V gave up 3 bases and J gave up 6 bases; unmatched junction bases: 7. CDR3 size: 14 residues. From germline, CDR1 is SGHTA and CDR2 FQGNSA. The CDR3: CASSLAGGANGYTF. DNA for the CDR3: TGTGCCAGCAGCTTGGCAGGGGGGGCGAATGGCTACACCTTC.

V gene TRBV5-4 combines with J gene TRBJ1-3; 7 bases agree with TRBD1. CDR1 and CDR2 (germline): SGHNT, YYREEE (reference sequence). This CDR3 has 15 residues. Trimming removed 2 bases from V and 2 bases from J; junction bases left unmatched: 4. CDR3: CASSLPGTAGNTIYF. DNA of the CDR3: TGTGCCAGCAGCTTACCCGGGACAGCTGGAAACACCATATATTTT.

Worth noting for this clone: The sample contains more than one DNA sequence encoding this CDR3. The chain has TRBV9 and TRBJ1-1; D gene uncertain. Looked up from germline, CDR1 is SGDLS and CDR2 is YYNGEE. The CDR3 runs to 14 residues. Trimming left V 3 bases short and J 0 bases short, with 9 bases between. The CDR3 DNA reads TGTGCCAGCAGCGCGACTGAAATGAACACTGAAGCTTTCTTT. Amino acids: CASSATEMNTEAFF.

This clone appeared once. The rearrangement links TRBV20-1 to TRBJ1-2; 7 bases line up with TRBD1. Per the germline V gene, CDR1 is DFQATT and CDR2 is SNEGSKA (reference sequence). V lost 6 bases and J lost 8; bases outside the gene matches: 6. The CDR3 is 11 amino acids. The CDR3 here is CSAVTGYGYTF. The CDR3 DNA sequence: TGCAGTGCAGTGACAGGGTACGGCTACACCTTC.

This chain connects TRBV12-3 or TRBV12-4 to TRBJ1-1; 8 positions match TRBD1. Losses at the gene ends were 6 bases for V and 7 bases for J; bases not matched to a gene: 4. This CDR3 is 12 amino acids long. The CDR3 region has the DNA TGTGCCAGCAGCACAGGGGGTGGTGAAGCTTTCTTT. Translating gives CASSTGGGEAFF.

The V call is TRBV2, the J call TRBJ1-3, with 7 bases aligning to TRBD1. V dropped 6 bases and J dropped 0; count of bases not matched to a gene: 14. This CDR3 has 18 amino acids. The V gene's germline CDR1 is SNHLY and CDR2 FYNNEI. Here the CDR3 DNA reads TGTGCCAGCAGGTATCCGGGACAGAACATGATCTCTGGAAACACCATATATTTT. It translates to CASRYPGQNMISGNTIYF.

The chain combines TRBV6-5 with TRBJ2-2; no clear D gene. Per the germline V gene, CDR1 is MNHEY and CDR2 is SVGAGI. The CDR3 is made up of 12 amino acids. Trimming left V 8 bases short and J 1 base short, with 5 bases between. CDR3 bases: TGTGCCAGCCGGAGGAACACCGGGGAGCTGTTTTTT. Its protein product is CASRRNTGELFF.

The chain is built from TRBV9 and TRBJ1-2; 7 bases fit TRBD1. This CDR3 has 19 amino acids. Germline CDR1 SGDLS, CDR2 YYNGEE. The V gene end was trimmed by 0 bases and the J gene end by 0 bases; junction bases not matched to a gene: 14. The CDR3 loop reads CASSVAPLRQGLPNYGYTF. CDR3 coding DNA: TGTGCCAGCAGCGTAGCCCCCCTTCGACAGGGCCTTCCTAACTATGGCTACACCTTC.

The CDR3 sequence: CASSEHSLNNSPLHF. The CDR3 nucleotides read TGTGCCAGCAGTGAGCACAGCCTGAATAATTCACCCCTCCACTTT. The chain links TRBV6-1 to TRBJ1-6; unclear D gene. The CDR3 has 15 residues. Germline-derived CDR1 and CDR2 are MNHNS and SASEGT. Trimming took off 3 bases at V and 5 bases at J, with 11 bases between the two ends.

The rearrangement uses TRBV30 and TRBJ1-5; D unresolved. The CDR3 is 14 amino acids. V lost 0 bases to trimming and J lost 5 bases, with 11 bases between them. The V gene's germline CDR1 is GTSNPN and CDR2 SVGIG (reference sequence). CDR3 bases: TGTGCCTGGAGTGTAGGACGGCTCGATCAGCCCCAGCATTTT. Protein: CAWSVGRLDQPQHF.

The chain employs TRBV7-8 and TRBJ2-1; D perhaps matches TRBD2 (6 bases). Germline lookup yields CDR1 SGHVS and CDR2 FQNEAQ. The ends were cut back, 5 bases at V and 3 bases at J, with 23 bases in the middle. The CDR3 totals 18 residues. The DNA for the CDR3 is TGTGCCAGCAGCACGGGGCGGGGAGGTTCCTACCTCTACAATGAGCAGTTCTTC. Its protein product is CASSTGRGGSYLYNEQFF.

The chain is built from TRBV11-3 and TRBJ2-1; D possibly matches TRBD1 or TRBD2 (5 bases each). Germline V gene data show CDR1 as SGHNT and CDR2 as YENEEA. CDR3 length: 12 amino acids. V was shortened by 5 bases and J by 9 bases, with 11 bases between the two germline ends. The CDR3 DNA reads TGTGCCAGCAGCACAGGAGGTACTGAGCAGTTCTTC. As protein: CASSTGGTEQFF.

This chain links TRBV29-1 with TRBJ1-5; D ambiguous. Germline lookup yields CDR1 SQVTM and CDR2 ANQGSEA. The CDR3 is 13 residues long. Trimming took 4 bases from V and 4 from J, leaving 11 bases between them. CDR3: CSVAPQWNQPQHF. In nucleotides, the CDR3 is TGCAGCGTTGCTCCTCAATGGAATCAGCCCCAGCATTTT.

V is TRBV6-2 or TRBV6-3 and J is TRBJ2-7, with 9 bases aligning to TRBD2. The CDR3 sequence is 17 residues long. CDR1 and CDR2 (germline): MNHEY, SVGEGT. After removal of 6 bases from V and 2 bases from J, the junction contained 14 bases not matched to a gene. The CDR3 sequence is CASSPGHQRGVTYEQYF. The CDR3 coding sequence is TGTGCCAGCAGCCCAGGCCACCAGCGGGGGGTAACCTACGAGCAGTACTTC.

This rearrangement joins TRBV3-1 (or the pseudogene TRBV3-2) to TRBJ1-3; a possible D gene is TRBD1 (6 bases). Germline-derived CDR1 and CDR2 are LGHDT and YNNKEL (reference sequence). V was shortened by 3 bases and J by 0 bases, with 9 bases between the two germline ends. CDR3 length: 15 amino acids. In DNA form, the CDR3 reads TGTGCCAGCAGCCACCAGGGGCTCTCTGGAAACACCATATATTTT. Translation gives CASSHQGLSGNTIYF.

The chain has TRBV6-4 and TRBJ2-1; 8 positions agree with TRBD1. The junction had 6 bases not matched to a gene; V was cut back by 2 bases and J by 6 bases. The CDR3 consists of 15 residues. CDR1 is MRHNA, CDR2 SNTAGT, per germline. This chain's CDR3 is CASSDGTGGGNEQFF. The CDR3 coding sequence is TGTGCCAGCAGTGACGGGACAGGCGGCGGCAATGAGCAGTTCTTC.

The CDR3: CASSFTGGGNTEAFF. The CDR3 DNA reads as TGTGCCAGCAGCTTTACAGGGGGCGGGAACACTGAAGCTTTCTTT. This sequence joins TRBV5-6 and TRBJ1-1, with 9 bases aligning to TRBD1. CDR1 and CDR2 from the germline V gene are SGHDT and YYEEEE. The V segment lost 2 bases and the J segment 1 base; nucleotides outside the gene matches: 3. This CDR3 is 15 amino acids long. The whole variable domain, remainder taken from reference TRBV5-6 and TRBJ1-1, is DAGVTQSPTHLIKTRGQQVTLRCSPKSGHDTVSWYQQALGQGPQFIFQYYEEEERQRGNFPDRFSGHQFPNYSSELNVNALLLGDSALYLCASSFTGGGNTEAFFGQGTRLTVV.

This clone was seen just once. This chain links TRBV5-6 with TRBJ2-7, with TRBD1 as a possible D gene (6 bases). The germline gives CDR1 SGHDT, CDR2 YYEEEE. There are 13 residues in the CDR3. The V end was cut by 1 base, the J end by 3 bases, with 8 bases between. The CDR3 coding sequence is TGTGCCAGCAGCTTGTTCAGGGGCTACGAGCAGTACTTC. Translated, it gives CASSLFRGYEQYF.